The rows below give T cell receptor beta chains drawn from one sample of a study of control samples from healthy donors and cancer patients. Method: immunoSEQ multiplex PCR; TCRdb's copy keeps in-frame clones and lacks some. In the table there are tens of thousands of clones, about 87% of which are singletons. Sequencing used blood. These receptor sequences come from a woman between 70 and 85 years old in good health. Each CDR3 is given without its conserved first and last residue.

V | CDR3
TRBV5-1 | ASSLEQGAEAF
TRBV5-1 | ASSLDSWGGYT
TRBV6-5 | ASTGGSTEAF
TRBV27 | ASSPTGTVSYEQY
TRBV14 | ASSPGTNYGYT
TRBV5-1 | ASSLEGGRGYDTQY
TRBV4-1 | ASSPVRGRAGYT
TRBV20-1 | SASPQGNEQF
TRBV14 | ASSRGRNEKLF
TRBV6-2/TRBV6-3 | ASSRTYEQY
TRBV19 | ASSMGGVSNQPQH
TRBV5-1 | ASSFDRGPGKLF
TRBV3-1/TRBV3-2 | ASSQDRVATGNTIY
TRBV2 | ASITGGGHSYEQY
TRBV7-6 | ASSPSPAVEKLF
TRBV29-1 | SVEGGQGTEAF
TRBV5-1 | ASSRLTSGRYTGELF
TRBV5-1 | ASSWGTSEISTDTQY
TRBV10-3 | AISEKGPSYGYT
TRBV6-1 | ASSDGTGAVEQY
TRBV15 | ATSRRLVSNQPQH
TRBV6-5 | ASTPGMGGLYGYT
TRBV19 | ATNVEGNTEAF
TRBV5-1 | ASSLEGHYGYT
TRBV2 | ASSGLGQGYSPLH
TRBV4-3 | ASSQDTNTMNTEAF
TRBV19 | ASSNSKGKGEKLF
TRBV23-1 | ASSHSGTSNSYEQY
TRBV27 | ASNVQGPNSPLH
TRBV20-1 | SASSLKGSNQPQH
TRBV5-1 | ASSLAMGEDGYT
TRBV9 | ASSVGLAGGHDTGELF
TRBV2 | ASSGGLGGNTEAF
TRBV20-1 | SGQGGGKLF
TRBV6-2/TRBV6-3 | ASSYDSYDEQF
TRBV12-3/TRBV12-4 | ASSLSGDQPQH
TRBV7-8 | ASSLAGQNTEAF
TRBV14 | ASSDGQFATNEKLF
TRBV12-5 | ASGFLRGTGELF
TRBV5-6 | ASSFQGASHEQF